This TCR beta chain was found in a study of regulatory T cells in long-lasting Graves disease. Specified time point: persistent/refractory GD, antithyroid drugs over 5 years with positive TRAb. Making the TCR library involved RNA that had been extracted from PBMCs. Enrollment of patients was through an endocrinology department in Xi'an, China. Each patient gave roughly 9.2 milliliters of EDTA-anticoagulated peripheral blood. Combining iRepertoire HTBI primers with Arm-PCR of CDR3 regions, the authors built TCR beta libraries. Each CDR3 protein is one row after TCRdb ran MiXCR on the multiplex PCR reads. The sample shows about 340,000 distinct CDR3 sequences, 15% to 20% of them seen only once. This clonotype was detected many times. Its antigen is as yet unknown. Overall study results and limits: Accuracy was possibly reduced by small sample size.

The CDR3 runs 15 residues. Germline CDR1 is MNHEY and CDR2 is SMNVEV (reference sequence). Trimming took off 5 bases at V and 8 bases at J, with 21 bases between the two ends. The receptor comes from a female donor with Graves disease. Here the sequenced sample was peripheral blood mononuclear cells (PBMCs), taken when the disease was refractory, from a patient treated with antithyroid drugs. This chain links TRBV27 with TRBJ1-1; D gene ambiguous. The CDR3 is CASSAVGVVPQEAFF. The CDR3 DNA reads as TGTGCCAGCAGTGCCGTTGGGGTCGTTCCTCAAGAAGCTTTCTTT.